This record looks at one TCR beta chain sequence and its context. The data originate from a study of blood T cell repertoires in COVID-19. Original handling: Reference gene primer amplification gave nucleated cell count estimates. The table came from immunoSEQ multiplex PCR; TCRdb's copy has only in-frame clones and leaves some out. V and J calls and clone size follow that table, whereas D and trimming were derived from the DNA. The sample gives around 140,000 clones, 81% of which show up once; roughly 8.2% is in the top ten. Trimming left V 5 bases short and J 10 bases short, with 9 bases between. CDR3 length: 11 residues.

The sequence was collected from a human donor in a cohort sampled during active COVID-19. The V and J genes are TRBV12-3 or TRBV12-4 and TRBJ2-1, with D tentatively TRBD2 (5 bases). Sequenced sample: peripheral blood. Here the CDR3 DNA reads TGTGCCAGCAGTCCGGACTTGGAGCAGTTCTTC. Protein product: CASSPDLEQFF.